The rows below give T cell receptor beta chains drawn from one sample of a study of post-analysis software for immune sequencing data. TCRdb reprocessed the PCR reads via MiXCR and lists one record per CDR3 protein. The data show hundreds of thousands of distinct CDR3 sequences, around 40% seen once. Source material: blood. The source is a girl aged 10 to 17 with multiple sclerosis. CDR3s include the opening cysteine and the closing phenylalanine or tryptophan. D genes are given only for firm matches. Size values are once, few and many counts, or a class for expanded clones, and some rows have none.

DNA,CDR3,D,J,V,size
TGTGCCATCAGCCCTTCCGGGACTAGCGGGATCGCCTACAATGAGCAGTTCTTC,CAISPSGTSGIAYNEQFF,TRBD2,TRBJ2-1,TRBV10-3,few
TGCGCCAGCAGCCGCCTGACAGGGGCATCCACAGATACGCAGTATTTT,CASSRLTGASTDTQYF,TRBD1,TRBJ2-3,TRBV4-3,.
TGTGCCACCACAGGGGTTACTGAAGCTTTCTTT,CATTGVTEAFF,TRBD1,TRBJ1-1,TRBV2,.
TGTGCCAGCATCCAGGGGGCCAGTTATTCTAGCACAGATACGCAGTATTTT,CASIQGASYSSTDTQYF,TRBD1,TRBJ2-3,TRBV7-8,few
TGTGCCAGCAGGAGAGGGGGCCAAGAGACCCAGTACTTC,CASRRGGQETQYF,.,TRBJ2-5,TRBV27,.
TGTGCCAGCAGCCACTCCCCCCGGAATGAGCAGTTCTTC,CASSHSPRNEQFF,.,TRBJ2-1,TRBV7-8,.
TGCAGTGCTAGAGATCTAGAGAGGAAAGAGACCCAGTACTTC,CSARDLERKETQYF,.,TRBJ2-5,TRBV20-1,.
TGTGCCAGCAGCCTTACGGAGGTGGACACCTCCTACGAGCAGTACTTC,CASSLTEVDTSYEQYF,.,TRBJ2-7,TRBV6-6,.
TGTGCCAGCAGCTTAGAACTCCAAGAGACCCAGTACTTC,CASSLELQETQYF,.,TRBJ2-5,TRBV11-2,.
TGTGCCATCGGTGAGCGGGGCAGCTCGTTCTTC,CAIGERGSSFF,TRBD2,TRBJ2-1,TRBV10-3,.
TGCGCCAGCAGCCGCGACCCGGGACAGATTTCCTACAATGAGCAGTTCTTC,CASSRDPGQISYNEQFF,TRBD1,TRBJ2-1,TRBV4-1,.
TGTGCCAGCAGTCCGGACTATGGGTCCTACAATGAGCAGTTCTTC,CASSPDYGSYNEQFF,.,TRBJ2-1,TRBV28,.
TGTGCCAGCAGCGGCAGGGGCGGGGGTGCCAAAAACATTCAGTACTTC,CASSGRGGGAKNIQYF,.,TRBJ2-4,TRBV9,.
TGCAGCGTTGAAGTGATCCAGAAAGGTATTCAGTTCTTC,CSVEVIQKGIQFF,.,TRBJ2-1,TRBV29-1,.
TGTGCCACCAGCAGAGACGGTTACTACGGGCAGTACTTC,CATSRDGYYGQYF,.,TRBJ2-4,TRBV15,.